This TCR beta chain was retrieved from a study of blood T cell repertoires in COVID-19. The wider study: Samples came from the United States, Italy and Spain, spanning acute and convalescent COVID-19.

Original processing methods: Reference gene primer amplification yielded estimated nucleated cell counts. Libraries were prepared by immunoSEQ multiplex PCR; TCRdb keeps only in-frame clonotypes and omits some of them. The V and J calls and the clone size are those of that table, but D and trimming were determined from the DNA. Among over 200,000 clones listed, roughly nine tenths were seen once. The germline V gene has CDR1 LNHNV and CDR2 YYDKDF (reference sequence). V shed 5 bases and J 3 bases; nucleotides not matched to a gene: 6. This CDR3 contains 14 residues. This sequence was found in a man aged 35 to 55 with acute or convalescent COVID-19. The sequenced material came from peripheral blood. The chain carries TRBV15 and TRBJ1-2, with 7 bases lining up with TRBD1. CDR3 loop: CATSAPQGDYGYTF. CDR3 in DNA: TGTGCCACCAGCGCCCCCCAGGGGGACTATGGCTACACCTTC.